A single sample is the source of the 23 T cell receptor beta chains below, sequenced in a study of blood T cell repertoires in COVID-19 (dated by TCRdb to between 2020 and 2021). The protocol used for the library was the immunoSEQ multiplex PCR assay. What TCRdb holds here is the immuneACCESS table cut down to in-frame rearrangements. Part of the clones is not present; checked against another copy, under half of the missing clones reflect an unresolved V gene, and the others are unexplained. Across this sample there are 200,000 to 250,000 clones, with around 90% seen only once. About 0.8% of the sample goes to the ten largest clones. The specimen was peripheral blood. These receptors were obtained from a man aged 55 to 70 with COVID-19, enrolled during active disease.

This clone was picked up one time. The rearrangement links TRBV29-1 to TRBJ2-1, with 8 positions matching TRBD2. The CDR3 extends over 13 amino acids. The germline V gene encodes CDR1 SQVTM and CDR2 ANQGSEA. The CDR3 here is CTSLAGSYNEQFF. The CDR3 DNA reads as TGCACCTCTCTAGCGGGCTCCTACAATGAGCAGTTCTTC.

This clone has only a few counts. The chain employs TRBV11-2 and TRBJ1-2; D gene ambiguous. Germline V lookup: CDR1 SGHAT, CDR2 FQNNGV. This CDR3 region has 15 residues. Trimming cost V 0 bases and J 2 bases, with 10 bases left between them. The CDR3 protein is CASSLERAANYGYTF. The DNA of the CDR3 is TGTGCCAGCAGCTTAGAGAGGGCGGCCAACTATGGCTACACCTTC.

The chain carries TRBV7-9 and TRBJ2-7, with 13 bases identical to TRBD2. After removal of 0 bases from V and 3 bases from J, the junction contained 11 bases not matched to a gene. There are 19 residues in the CDR3. The V gene's germline CDR1 is SEHNR and CDR2 FQNEAQ (reference sequence). CDR3 region: CASSLAGHSGTSGVYEQYF. The CDR3 DNA reads as TGTGCCAGCAGCTTAGCTGGGCACTCCGGGACTAGCGGGGTCTACGAGCAGTACTTC. The whole variable domain, filled in from reference TRBV7-9 and TRBJ2-7, reads DTGVSQNPRHKITKRGQNVTFRCDPISEHNRLYWYRQTLGQGPEFLTYFQNEAQLEKSRLLSDRFSAERPKGSFSTLEIQRTEQGDSAMYLCASSLAGHSGTSGVYEQYFGPGTRLTVT.

This clone was found once. The rearrangement uses TRBV2 and TRBJ2-7, with 9 nucleotides matching TRBD1. The CDR3 spans 15 residues. Germline values: CDR1 SNHLY, CDR2 FYNNEI. J gave up 2 bases and V 4 bases, and 6 bases lay outside the gene matches. CDR3 in DNA: TGTGCCAGCAGTGGGGCCGGGACAGGGACCTACGAGCAGTACTTC. Protein: CASSGAGTGTYEQYF.

This clone has only a few counts. Here the CDR3 reads CASSLSLAGGVETQYF. The CDR3 nucleotides are TGTGCCAGCAGTTTATCCCTAGCGGGAGGTGTAGAGACCCAGTACTTC. The chain links TRBV28 to TRBJ2-5; TRBD2 agrees at 11 bases. The V gene end was trimmed by 1 base and the J gene end by 4 bases; junction bases not matched to a gene: 5. The CDR3 is 16 residues long. CDR1 is MDHEN and CDR2 is SYDVKM in the germline V gene. Full variable domain (remainder filled in from reference TRBV28 and TRBJ2-5): DVKVTQSSRYLVKRTGEKVFLECVQDMDHENMFWYRQDPGLGLRLIYFSYDVKMKEKGDIPEGYSVSREKKERFSLILESASTNQTSMYLCASSLSLAGGVETQYFGPGTRLLVL.

The chain has TRBV7-9 and TRBJ2-7, with no clear D. The CDR3 runs 13 residues. Germline CDR1 SEHNR, CDR2 FQNEAQ (reference sequence). Trimming shortened V by 1 base and J by 3 bases, and 7 bases separated the two germline ends. In DNA form, the CDR3 reads TGTGCCAGCAGCTTAGAATTTCTCTACGAGCAGTACTTC. It specifies CASSLEFLYEQYF.

The chain couples TRBV29-1 to TRBJ2-5; D may be TRBD2 (6 bases). CDR1 and CDR2 from the germline V gene are SQVTM and ANQGSEA. V lost 6 bases and J 4 bases, leaving 21 bases between the germline ends. The CDR3 sequence is 15 residues long. This chain's CDR3 is CSVSWAGPNPETQYF. The DNA for the CDR3 is TGCAGCGTCTCCTGGGCGGGACCGAACCCAGAGACCCAGTACTTC.

V is TRBV14 and J is TRBJ2-7; D is undetermined. Trimming pared 1 base from V and 6 bases from J, leaving 7 bases between. This CDR3 spans 12 amino acids. From germline, CDR1 is SGHDN and CDR2 FVKESK. The CDR3 DNA reads TGTGCCAGCAGCCAAGTCAGATCCGAGCAGTACTTC. Protein product: CASSQVRSEQYF.

This rearrangement joins TRBV7-2 to TRBJ1-3; possibly TRBD1 for D (6 bases). The ends were cut back, 1 base at V and 1 base at J, with 11 bases in the middle. The CDR3 length is 16 residues. CDR1 is SGHTA, CDR2 FQGNSA, per germline. The DNA for the CDR3 is TGTGCCAGCAGCTTAGGGGGCGGACAGTCTGGAAACACCATATATTTT. This sequence encodes CASSLGGGQSGNTIYF.

This sequence joins TRBV5-1 and TRBJ1-4, with D perhaps matching TRBD1 (6 bases). This CDR3 comprises 14 residues. From germline, CDR1 is SGHRS and CDR2 YFSETQ. Trimming pared 0 bases from V and 5 bases from J, leaving 8 bases between. CDR3 protein: CASSLAGENEKLFF. The CDR3 DNA follows: TGCGCCAGCAGCTTGGCAGGGGAAAATGAAAAACTGTTTTTT.

The chain's CDR3 is CASSRSGQGYNEQFF. The CDR3 DNA follows: TGTGCCAGCAGCCGTTCGGGACAGGGATACAATGAGCAGTTCTTC. This chain uses TRBV9 with TRBJ2-1; TRBD1 aligns across 9 bases. The CDR3 is 15 amino acids. Germline V gene lookup returns CDR1 SGDLS and CDR2 YYNGEE. After removal of 4 bases from V and 4 bases from J, the junction contained 6 bases not matched to a gene. The whole variable domain, filled in from reference TRBV9 and TRBJ2-1, reads DSGVTQTPKHLITATGQRVTLRCSPRSGDLSVYWYQQSLDQGLQFLIQYYNGEERAKGNILERFSAQQFPDLHSELNLSSLELGDSALYFCASSRSGQGYNEQFFGPGTRLTVL.

The chain is built from TRBV30 and TRBJ1-4; possibly TRBD1 for D (6 bases). The CDR3 is made up of 12 amino acids. Trimming stripped 0 bases from V and 15 bases from J, with 14 bases between. In germline, CDR1 is GTSNPN, CDR2 SVGIG (reference sequence). CDR3 sequence: CAWSVQGFELFF. The CDR3 bases are TGTGCCTGGAGTGTACAGGGCTTTGAGTTGTTTTTT.

This chain joins TRBV18 and TRBJ1-5; 8 bases map to TRBD1. The germline V gene has CDR1 KGHSH and CDR2 LQKENI. Trimming at V came to 5 bases and at J to 1 base, leaving 4 bases not matched to a gene. The CDR3 length is 15 residues. In nucleotides, the CDR3 is TGTGCCAGCTCAGGACAGGGTGCGAGCAATCAGCCCCAGCATTTT. Protein sequence: CASSGQGASNQPQHF.

The chain carries TRBV5-1 and TRBJ1-2; perhaps TRBD1 as D (6 bases). V lost 0 bases and J lost 2, with 14 bases in between. This CDR3 region has 16 residues. The germline gives CDR1 SGHRS, CDR2 YFSETQ. For the CDR3, the DNA is TGCGCCAGCAGCTTGGGCCGATGGGGGCCCAACTATGGCTACACCTTC. Translation gives CASSLGRWGPNYGYTF.

This clone was seen only a few times. The V gene is TRBV28, the J gene TRBJ1-6; 8 nucleotides match TRBD1. The CDR3 is 16 residues long. Germline CDR1 reads MDHEN; CDR2 reads SYDVKM. V gave up 4 bases and J gave up 7 bases; unmatched junction bases: 9. The CDR3 spells CASSSQTGGVNSPLHF. As DNA, the CDR3 is TGTGCCAGCAGTTCCCAAACAGGGGGTGTGAATTCACCCCTCCACTTT. Using reference TRBV28 and TRBJ1-6 for the parts outside the CDR3, the full variable domain is DVKVTQSSRYLVKRTGEKVFLECVQDMDHENMFWYRQDPGLGLRLIYFSYDVKMKEKGDIPEGYSVSREKKERFSLILESASTNQTSMYLCASSSQTGGVNSPLHFGNGTRLTVT.

The sample holds one count of this clone. V gene TRBV27 combines with J gene TRBJ2-6; perhaps TRBD1 as D (7 bases). V was shortened by 2 bases and J by 0 bases, with 23 bases between the two germline ends. Germline V gene data show CDR1 as MNHEY and CDR2 as SMNVEV (reference sequence). This CDR3 contains 21 residues. The CDR3 here is CASSLRGTALTPSSGANVLTF. The CDR3 region has the DNA TGTGCCAGCAGTTTACGCGGGACAGCACTAACCCCATCCTCTGGGGCCAACGTCCTGACTTTC.

V usage is TRBV4-1 and J usage is TRBJ1-6, with D perhaps TRBD1 (5 bases). CDR1 MGHRA and CDR2 YSYEKL come from the germline V gene. The CDR3 consists of 16 residues. The V end lost 5 bases, the J end lost 9 bases, and 20 bases lay between the germline ends. The CDR3 reads CASSVPQGPLLSPLHF. CDR3 DNA sequence: TGCGCCAGCAGCGTACCCCAGGGCCCACTTCTTTCACCCCTCCACTTT.

This rearrangement joins TRBV4-1 to TRBJ2-5, with TRBD1 as a possible D gene (6 bases). Deletions cut 4 bases from V and 5 bases from J, with 17 bases between. From germline, CDR1 is MGHRA and CDR2 YSYEKL. This CDR3 spans 15 amino acids. The chain's CDR3 is CASSRAPGQAETQYF. CDR3 nucleotides: TGCGCCAGCAGCCGAGCCCCGGGACAAGCGGAGACCCAGTACTTC.

This clone came up a few times. The chain recombines TRBV19 with TRBJ2-7; 8 bases line up with TRBD1. The CDR3 has 15 residues. With 6 bases clipped from V and 0 bases from J, the junction kept 7 bases outside the gene matches. Germline values: CDR1 LNHDA, CDR2 SQIVND (reference sequence). CDR3 sequence reads: CASRLDRGGSYEQYF. CDR3 DNA: TGTGCCAGTAGACTTGACAGGGGTGGCTCCTACGAGCAGTACTTC.

CDR3 nucleotides: TGTGCCAGCAGCTTAAGTTCAGGGGTAGAGACCCAGTACTTC. Translation gives CASSLSSGVETQYF. The rearrangement links TRBV7-9 to TRBJ2-5; D perhaps matches TRBD1 (6 bases). This CDR3 comprises 14 residues. Between the trimmed V and J ends, which lost 2 bases and 4 bases, there was a span of 11 bases. In germline, CDR1 is SEHNR, CDR2 FQNEAQ (reference sequence).

This chain uses TRBV4-1 with TRBJ2-7; 11 bases fit TRBD1. The ends lost 0 bases at V and 6 bases at J; junction bases unmatched: 4. CDR1 and CDR2 (germline): MGHRA, YSYEKL. The CDR3 has 15 residues. The CDR3 region is CASSQDGTGGGEQYF. The CDR3 DNA sequence: TGCGCCAGCAGCCAAGATGGGACAGGGGGGGGCGAGCAGTACTTC.

V and J are TRBV9 and TRBJ2-5; 13 positions agree with TRBD2. V shed 4 bases and J 4 bases; nucleotides not matched to a gene: 7. The CDR3 covers 16 residues. Germline assignment: CDR1 SGDLS and CDR2 YYNGEE. CDR3 protein: CASSPGLAGVGETQYF. In DNA, the CDR3 is TGTGCCAGCAGCCCAGGACTAGCGGGGGTGGGAGAGACCCAGTACTTC.

The chain joins TRBV19 to TRBJ2-1, with D tentatively TRBD2 (6 bases). V was clipped by 3 bases and J by 7 bases, with 13 bases between them. The CDR3 spans 14 residues. Germline V gene sequence: CDR1 LNHDA, CDR2 SQIVND (reference sequence). The DNA of the CDR3 is TGTGCCAGTAGTATTCGGGGGACCCAAAATGAGCAGTTCTTC. This encodes CASSIRGTQNEQFF.